The entry below describes one TCR beta chain. This CDR3 contains 13 residues. V lost 7 bases, J lost 6 bases, and 5 bases stayed unmatched. These data come from a study of blood T cell repertoires in COVID-19. The Seattle patients, enrolled during active infection, were followed longitudinally. Assay used: immunoSEQ multiplex PCR; TCRdb lists only in-frame clones, some missing. The repertoire holds 250,000 to 350,000 clones, with roughly 90% as singletons. The sequenced sample was peripheral blood. The source is a woman in her thirties with COVID-19, enrolled during active disease. The chain recombines TRBV12-3 or TRBV12-4 with TRBJ1-5; TRBD1 agrees at 8 bases. The CDR3 DNA reads TGTGCCAGCACAGGGGGCGTTACTCAGCCCCAGCATTTT. It encodes CASTGGVTQPQHF.